This T cell receptor (beta chain) was sequenced in a study of T-cell reconstitution after alpha-beta-depleted transplantation in children. Preparing the TCRbeta library involved the use of unique molecular identifiers. TCRdb re-derived calls from the PCR reads in MiXCR, one entry per CDR3 protein. The profile shows around 200,000 distinct CDR3 sequences, approximately 9.5% of them singletons. This clonotype was found many times. The V end was cut by 6 bases, the J end by 7 bases, with 15 bases between. Germline-derived CDR1 and CDR2 are WSHSY and SAAADI. The CDR3 length is 14 residues. The rearrangement joins TRBV10-2 to TRBJ1-4; D is possibly TRBD1 (6 bases). The sample in question was PBMCs from the stem cell graft donor, obtained from the stem cell graft. The TCR was taken from a human donor who donated a stem cell graft to a child with acute lymphoblastic leukemia. CDR3 region: CASRGGGPREKLFF. The CDR3 DNA follows: TGCGCCAGCAGAGGAGGGGGGCCCCGTGAAAAACTGTTTTTT.